Listed here are 27 T cell receptor beta chains from one sample, sequenced in a study of T cell responses to AZD1222 COVID-19 vaccine. Sequenced by immunoSEQ multiplex PCR; TCRdb stores in-frame clones only, minus some. The sample lists around 140,000 clones; 90% to 95% were seen once. This specimen consisted of peripheral blood, obtained on day 0 of AZD1222 vaccination. The receptor set was obtained from an adult in good health.

The genes are TRBV3-1 (or the pseudogene TRBV3-2) and TRBJ1-4, with 9 bases aligning to TRBD1. CDR3 length: 15 amino acids. Per the germline V gene, CDR1 is LGHDT and CDR2 is YNNKEL (reference sequence). Unmatched junction bases numbered 9, after V lost 3 bases and J lost 10 bases. The CDR3 loop is CASSHLDRGEGKLFF. Here the CDR3 DNA reads TGTGCCAGCAGCCACCTGGACAGGGGAGAGGGAAAACTGTTTTTT.

V is TRBV7-2 and J is TRBJ1-1; D is undetermined. Germline V gene lookup returns CDR1 SGHTA and CDR2 FQGNSA. The CDR3 loop spans 13 amino acids. Trimming took 6 bases from V and 0 from J, leaving 8 bases between them. The CDR3, as DNA: TGTGCCAGCAGACCGGATCTGAACACTGAAGCTTTCTTT. Its translation: CASRPDLNTEAFF.

The table lists this clone with a count of one. Germline and junction disagree at one end, which may indicate a read error. The rearrangement uses TRBV7-2 and TRBJ2-7; the match to TRBD2 covers 15 bases. This CDR3 contains 14 residues. Germline CDR1 is SGHTA and CDR2 is FQGNSA. CDR3 region: CASSSGLAGGGPDF. In DNA, the CDR3 is TGTGCCAGCAGCTCGGGACTAGCGGGAGGCGGCCCAGACTTC. The full variable domain, in which reference TRBV7-2 and TRBJ2-7 provide the parts outside the CDR3, is GAGVSQSPSNKVTEKGKDVELRCDPISGHTALYWYRQSLGQGLEFLIYFQGNSAPDKSGLPSDRFSAERTGGSVSTLTIQRTQQEDSAVYLCASSSGLAGGGPDFGPGTRLTVT.

This chain links TRBV19 with TRBJ1-5; D unclear. CDR1 LNHDA and CDR2 SQIVND come from the germline V gene (reference sequence). The CDR3 runs 12 residues. V was shortened by 5 bases and J by 0 bases, with 2 bases between the two germline ends. In DNA, the CDR3 is TGTGCCAGTAGTTTTAGCAATCAGCCCCAGCATTTT. It codes for CASSFSNQPQHF.

The chain uses TRBV7-9 and TRBJ2-7; no clear D. The CDR3 has 15 residues. Between the trimmed V and J ends, which lost 1 base and 0 bases, there was a span of 10 bases. Germline values: CDR1 SEHNR, CDR2 FQNEAQ (reference sequence). In DNA form, the CDR3 reads TGTGCCAGCAGCTTAGACGGTCTAAACTCCTACGAGCAGTACTTC. Translating gives CASSLDGLNSYEQYF. Together with reference TRBV7-9 and TRBJ2-7, the CDR3 gives the full variable domain: DTGVSQNPRHKITKRGQNVTFRCDPISEHNRLYWYRQTLGQGPEFLTYFQNEAQLEKSRLLSDRFSAERPKGSFSTLEIQRTEQGDSAMYLCASSLDGLNSYEQYFGPGTRLTVT.

The V and J genes are TRBV2 and TRBJ2-1, with 10 nucleotides matching TRBD2. The CDR3 contains 17 residues. With 1 base clipped from V and 5 bases from J, the junction kept 8 bases outside the gene matches. Germline V CDR1 and CDR2: SNHLY, FYNNEI. This chain's CDR3 is CASSEGLAGGAHNEQFF. CDR3 bases: TGTGCCAGCAGTGAAGGATTAGCGGGAGGTGCCCACAATGAGCAGTTCTTC. The variable domain in full, completed from reference TRBV2 and TRBJ2-1, reads EPEVTQTPSHQVTQMGQEVILRCVPISNHLYFYWYRQILGQKVEFLVSFYNNEISEKSEIFDDQFSVERPDGSNFTLKIRSTKLEDSAMYFCASSEGLAGGAHNEQFFGPGTRLTVL.

This clone was picked up a small number of times. The chain has TRBV5-5 and TRBJ1-1, with 7 bases lining up with TRBD1. V shed 4 bases and J 4 bases; nucleotides not matched to a gene: 16. Germline loops: CDR1 SGHKS, CDR2 YYEKEE (reference sequence). The length of the CDR3 is 17 residues. CDR3 protein: CASSEGWRGLSGTEAFF. The CDR3 nucleotides read TGTGCCAGCAGCGAAGGATGGAGGGGGCTGTCTGGCACTGAAGCTTTCTTT. The whole variable domain, filled in from reference TRBV5-5 and TRBJ1-1, reads DAGVTQSPTHLIKTRGQQVTLRCSPISGHKSVSWYQQVLGQGPQFIFQYYEKEERGRGNFPDRFSARQFPNYSSELNVNALLLGDSALYLCASSEGWRGLSGTEAFFGQGTRLTVV.

The gene calls are TRBV12-5 and TRBJ2-5, with 16 nucleotides matching TRBD2. The CDR3 runs 20 residues. V was pared by 0 bases and J by 5 bases, with 12 bases of the junction left unmatched. CDR1 and CDR2 (germline): LGHNT, FRNRAP. DNA for the CDR3: TGTGCTAGTGGTTTGGTCCCCGGGACTAGCGGGGGGGCCGGTTGGGAGACCCAGTACTTC. Translation: CASGLVPGTSGGAGWETQYF.

This chain links TRBV19 with TRBJ2-5, with a tentative D call TRBD2 (6 bases). This CDR3 comprises 15 residues. Germline V gene data show CDR1 as LNHDA and CDR2 as SQIVND (reference sequence). V was pared by 1 base and J by 0 bases, with 9 bases between. CDR3 bases: TGTGCCAGTAGTATAGGTGCGGGAAACCAAGAGACCCAGTACTTC. It encodes CASSIGAGNQETQYF. The full variable domain, with the rest looked up from reference TRBV19 and TRBJ2-5, is DGGITQSPKYLFRKEGQNVTLSCEQNLNHDAMYWYRQDPGQGLRLIYYSQIVNDFQKGDIAEGYSVSREKKESFPLTVTSAQKNPTAFYLCASSIGAGNQETQYFGPGTRLLVL.

V is TRBV7-3 and J is TRBJ1-1, with D perhaps TRBD1 (5 bases). Trimming pared 4 bases from V and 4 bases from J, leaving 16 bases between. Looked up from germline, CDR1 is SGHTA and CDR2 is FQGTGA. CDR3 length: 15 residues. The CDR3: CASSSLGGLSTEAFF. The CDR3 region has the DNA TGTGCCAGCAGCTCCTTGGGGGGACTCAGCACTGAAGCTTTCTTT.

The chain joins TRBV27 to TRBJ1-3; D may be TRBD1 (5 bases). The germline V gene encodes CDR1 MNHEY and CDR2 SMNVEV (reference sequence). The CDR3 has 17 residues. Trimming shortened V by 5 bases and J by 0 bases, and 17 bases separated the two germline ends. The CDR3, as DNA: TGTGCCAGCAGTCCCCGGGGGGGAACTGACTCTGGAAACACCATATATTTT. Its protein product is CASSPRGGTDSGNTIYF.

V gene TRBV14 combines with J gene TRBJ2-7; 7 nucleotides agree with TRBD2. Per germline, CDR1 SGHDN and CDR2 FVKESK. Trimming at V came to 5 bases and at J to 2 bases, leaving 9 bases not matched to a gene. This CDR3 has 15 residues. CDR3 bases: TGTGCCAGCAGCTTCAGCGGGGCGAGGACCTACGAGCAGTACTTC. Its translation: CASSFSGARTYEQYF.

V is TRBV7-9 and J is TRBJ1-1; D gene ambiguous. The V and J ends lost 5 bases and 5 bases respectively, with 6 bases between them. Germline V CDR1 and CDR2: SEHNR, FQNEAQ (reference sequence). The length of the CDR3 is 11 residues. The DNA for the CDR3 is TGTGCCAGCAGCCTAACGACTGAAGCTTTCTTT. Its protein product is CASSLTTEAFF.

V gene TRBV6-5 combines with J gene TRBJ1-1, with a weak D call TRBD1 (5 bases). Between the trimmed V and J ends, which lost 2 bases and 1 base, there was a span of 5 bases. This CDR3 region has 13 residues. Germline-derived CDR1 and CDR2 are MNHEY and SVGAGI. CDR3 sequence: CASSYTGNTEAFF. The DNA of the CDR3 is TGTGCCAGCAGTTACACAGGGAACACTGAAGCTTTCTTT.

This clone came up once. This chain joins TRBV19 and TRBJ1-1, with D perhaps matching TRBD1 (6 bases). The V and J ends lost 8 bases and 0 bases respectively, with 16 bases between them. The CDR3 contains 15 residues. Per germline, CDR1 LNHDA and CDR2 SQIVND (reference sequence). The CDR3 sequence: CASSRGRALNTEAFF. CDR3 nucleotides: TGTGCCAGTTCCAGGGGAAGGGCGTTGAACACTGAAGCTTTCTTT. Complete variable domain (other parts from reference TRBV19 and TRBJ1-1): DGGITQSPKYLFRKEGQNVTLSCEQNLNHDAMYWYRQDPGQGLRLIYYSQIVNDFQKGDIAEGYSVSREKKESFPLTVTSAQKNPTAFYLCASSRGRALNTEAFFGQGTRLTVV.

The rearrangement links TRBV12-5 to TRBJ2-5; a weak D match, TRBD2 (5 bases). The CDR3 is 14 amino acids. V was cut by 4 bases and J by 5 bases, with 14 bases left in between. Germline CDR1 and CDR2: LGHNT and FRNRAP. The CDR3: CASGSTGGWETQYF. In nucleotides, the CDR3 is TGTGCTAGTGGTTCCACCGGCGGGTGGGAGACCCAGTACTTC.

This clone came up once. This rearrangement joins TRBV7-2 to TRBJ1-2; D ambiguous. This CDR3 region has 13 residues. The V gene's germline CDR1 is SGHTA and CDR2 FQGNSA. V lost 11 bases to trimming and J lost 6 bases, with 19 bases between them. CDR3 region: CASKLPAVDGYTF. Here the CDR3 DNA reads TGTGCCTCGAAACTCCCCGCGGTGGATGGCTACACCTTC. The variable domain in full, with the rest retrieved from reference TRBV7-2 and TRBJ1-2, is GAGVSQSPSNKVTEKGKDVELRCDPISGHTALYWYRQSLGQGLEFLIYFQGNSAPDKSGLPSDRFSAERTGGSVSTLTIQRTQQEDSAVYLCASKLPAVDGYTFGSGTRLTVV.

This chain connects TRBV4-3 to TRBJ2-2; D is ambiguous. CDR1 and CDR2 (germline): LGHNA, YSLEER. The CDR3 loop spans 16 amino acids. Trimming pared 3 bases from V and 2 bases from J, leaving 13 bases between. Here the CDR3 DNA reads TGCGCCAGCAGCCAGCGCCCCAGTCCTAACACCGGGGAGCTGTTTTTT. Translation: CASSQRPSPNTGELFF.

The chain has TRBV19 and TRBJ1-5; 10 bases map to TRBD1. Germline lookup yields CDR1 LNHDA and CDR2 SQIVND (reference sequence). The CDR3 has 16 amino acids. V was clipped by 6 bases and J by 6 bases; unmatched bases: 11. The CDR3 DNA reads as TGTGCCAGTAGCCCACCCGCGACAGGGGGCGGTCAGCCCCAGCATTTT. Its protein product is CASSPPATGGGQPQHF.

J is TRBJ1-4 and V is TRBV7-9; D not resolved. With 8 bases removed from V and 8 bases from J, the gap between germline ends came to 18 bases. Germline CDR1 reads SEHNR; CDR2 reads FQNEAQ (reference sequence). The CDR3 covers 14 residues. DNA for the CDR3: TGTGCCAGCTGCCCAGGCCTCTCTGGGGAAAAACTGTTTTTT. Encoded protein: CASCPGLSGEKLFF.

The gene calls are TRBV5-1 and TRBJ2-7; D not certain. The CDR3 totals 13 residues. Trimming left V 0 bases short and J 6 bases short, with 10 bases between. CDR1 SGHRS and CDR2 YFSETQ come from the germline V gene. This chain's CDR3 is CASSLEGHPEQYF. CDR3 DNA sequence: TGCGCCAGCAGCTTGGAGGGCCATCCCGAGCAGTACTTC.

The CDR3 spells CASSEVEVSSNQPQHF. The CDR3 DNA sequence: TGTGCCAGCAGTGAAGTCGAGGTATCCAGCAATCAGCCCCAGCATTTT. V and J are TRBV2 and TRBJ1-5; D is ambiguous. The germline V gene has CDR1 SNHLY and CDR2 FYNNEI. Trimming shortened V by 1 base and J by 1 base, and 11 bases separated the two germline ends. The CDR3 totals 16 residues.

This chain joins TRBV4-3 and TRBJ1-2, with 8 bases lining up with TRBD1. Germline V gene lookup returns CDR1 LGHNA and CDR2 YSLEER. Trimming cost V 3 bases and J 8 bases; bases outside gene matches: 8. This CDR3 is built from 14 residues. The CDR3 spells CASSQGTGHPGYTF. CDR3 DNA sequence: TGCGCCAGCAGCCAGGGGACAGGCCACCCCGGCTACACCTTC.

This clone was counted only a few times. CDR3 in DNA: TGTGCCATCAGTGCCCCCGGGACAGTATACAATGAGCAGTTCTTC. It yields the protein CAISAPGTVYNEQFF. The rearrangement joins TRBV10-3 to TRBJ2-1; TRBD1 matches 7 bases. Germline V lookup: CDR1 ENHRY, CDR2 SYGVKD. CDR3 length: 15 amino acids. V lost 4 bases and J lost 4; bases outside the gene matches: 7.

The chain recombines TRBV19 with TRBJ1-1; no firm D call. Trimming took off 7 bases at V and 3 bases at J, with 3 bases between the two ends. CDR1 and CDR2 from the germline V gene are LNHDA and SQIVND (reference sequence). The CDR3 covers 10 residues. The CDR3 DNA follows: TGTGCCAGTAAGGACACTGAAGCTTTCTTT. Its translation: CASKDTEAFF. Using reference TRBV19 and TRBJ1-1 for the parts outside the CDR3, the full variable domain is DGGITQSPKYLFRKEGQNVTLSCEQNLNHDAMYWYRQDPGQGLRLIYYSQIVNDFQKGDIAEGYSVSREKKESFPLTVTSAQKNPTAFYLCASKDTEAFFGQGTRLTVV.

The rearrangement joins TRBV6-8 to TRBJ2-7; no reliable D call. Germline V gene sequence: CDR1 MNHGY, CDR2 SAAAGT. The CDR3 is made up of 13 amino acids. V lost 10 bases and J lost 1, with 14 bases in between. Here the CDR3 reads CATKTELSYEQYF. CDR3 sequence (DNA): TGTGCCACCAAGACGGAACTTTCCTACGAGCAGTACTTC.

The V gene is TRBV5-4, the J gene TRBJ1-6; no definite D call. The CDR3 runs to 12 residues. Germline V CDR1 and CDR2: SGHNT, YYREEE (reference sequence). V gave up 2 bases and J gave up 6 bases, with 3 bases separating them. CDR3 residues: CASSFSNSPLHF. The DNA for the CDR3 is TGTGCCAGCAGCTTCAGTAATTCACCCCTCCACTTT.